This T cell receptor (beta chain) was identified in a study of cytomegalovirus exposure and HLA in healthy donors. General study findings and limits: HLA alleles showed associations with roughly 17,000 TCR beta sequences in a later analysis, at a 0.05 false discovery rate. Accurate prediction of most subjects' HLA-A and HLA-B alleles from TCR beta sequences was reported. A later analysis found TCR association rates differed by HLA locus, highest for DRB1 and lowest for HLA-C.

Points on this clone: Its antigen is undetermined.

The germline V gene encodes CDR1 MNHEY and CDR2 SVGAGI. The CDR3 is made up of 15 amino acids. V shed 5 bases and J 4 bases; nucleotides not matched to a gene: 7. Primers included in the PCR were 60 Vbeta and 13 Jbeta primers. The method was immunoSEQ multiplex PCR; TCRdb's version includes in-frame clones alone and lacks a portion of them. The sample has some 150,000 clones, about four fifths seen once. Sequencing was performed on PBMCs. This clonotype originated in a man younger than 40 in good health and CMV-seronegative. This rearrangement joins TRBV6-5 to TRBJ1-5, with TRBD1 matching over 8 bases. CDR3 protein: CASSPTGGENQPQHF. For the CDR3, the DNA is TGTGCCAGCAGTCCTACAGGGGGAGAAAATCAGCCCCAGCATTTT.